Reported below is one T cell receptor (beta chain). This sample was included in a study of shared T cell receptors in the human thymus. TCRdb keeps only in-frame clones here, not all; method: immunoSEQ multiplex PCR. The table shows about 380,000 clones, with 85% to 95% occurring only once. Source material: thymocytes. This receptor was obtained from a human donor.

The CDR3 DNA follows: TGTGCCAGCAGTTTAAGCGGCCAGCTTAGGAACAATGAGCAGTTCTTC. Its protein is CASSLSGQLRNNEQFF. V usage is TRBV27 and J usage is TRBJ2-1; D possibly corresponds to TRBD2 (5 bases). The CDR3 is 16 residues long. V shed 2 bases and J shed 5 bases, with 16 bases lying between them. In germline, CDR1 is MNHEY, CDR2 SMNVEV (reference sequence).